This note documents a single T cell receptor (beta chain) sequence. This receptor's antigen is unknown. No much larger clonotype is one base removed from it; base qualities were not supplied. The entry originates in a study of radiotherapy plus CTLA-4 blockade in lung cancer (dated by TCRdb to the late 2010s). Turning to the overall study: Among enrolled patients, roughly 17% had an objective response and 31% reached disease control. Study-wide conclusions, independent of this receptor: Early dynamic changes in blood T cell clones, together with increased serum interferon-beta after radiation, were reported as the strongest predictors of response. After treatment with radiotherapy and ipilimumab, TCR clones that originated in tumors expanded in peripheral blood.

Library preparation used the immunoSEQ multiplex PCR assay. Entries here come from immuneACCESS through TCRdb and include only in-frame sequences with V and J called. Some clones fail to appear in such tables; in the studies checked, an unresolved V gene covers under half of the shortfall, and the cause of the remainder is unknown. This sample holds roughly 42,000 clones; 60% to 80% were observed only once. The biggest ten clones account for under 25% of the sample. The study evaluated CTLA-4 blockade (ipilimumab) given together with focal radiation therapy in patients who had chemo-refractory metastatic non-small-cell lung cancer. The specimen comprised peripheral blood, sampled from a patient treated with radiotherapy plus ipilimumab. The clonotype was recovered from a human donor with non-small cell lung cancer that progressed on radiotherapy plus ipilimumab.

The DNA sequence is given as TGTGCCAGTAGTAGGGACAGAGTGAACACTGAAGCTTTCTTT. Its translation is CASSRDRVNTEAFF. The chain was built from TRBV19 and TRBJ1-1, with 7 bases aligning to TRBD1. Via the germline V gene (reference sequence), CDR1 is LNHDA and CDR2 SQIVND. Reading from cysteine to phenylalanine, the CDR3 counts 14 amino acids. Of the read, only the CDR3 DNA is kept; its 42 bases are in frame from base 1. V and J are trimmed by 4 bases and 0 bases, and the gene matches miss 2 bases of the junction.